These 10 T cell receptor beta chains originate from one sample sequenced in a study of T cells in Graves' hyperthyroidism and ophthalmopathy. RNA transcripts served as the template for amplifying TCR beta CDR3 regions. An initial round of RT-PCR targeting the TCR CDR3 relied on the HTBI primer set. In TCRdb, the multiplex PCR reads were re-called with MiXCR into one record per CDR3 protein. The sample lists 550,000 to 650,000 distinct CDR3 sequences, 14% occurring once. Sequenced sample: blood. The receptors were gathered from a woman between 35 and 50 years old with Graves' hyperthyroidism.

The chain joins TRBV10-2 to TRBJ2-7; 13 nucleotides align to TRBD2. Germline V CDR1 and CDR2: WSHSY, SAAADI. Trimming removed 2 bases from V and 3 bases from J; junction bases left unmatched: 7. This CDR3 spans 17 amino acids. The CDR3 reads CASSEDPRTSGSYEQYF. CDR3 nucleotides: TGCGCCAGCAGTGAGGATCCCCGGACTAGCGGGAGCTACGAGCAGTACTTC.

This clonotype was picked up one time. V usage is TRBV11-2 and J usage is TRBJ2-7; 10 bases fit TRBD1. J was trimmed by 4 bases and V by 8 bases; bases with no gene match: 8. Per germline, CDR1 SGHAT and CDR2 FQNNGV. The CDR3 runs to 14 residues. This CDR3 is CASPGTGAPYEQYF. In DNA form, the CDR3 reads TGTGCCAGCCCCGGGACAGGGGCTCCATACGAGCAGTACTTC.

This clonotype was counted many times. The V and J genes are TRBV5-1 and TRBJ2-7, with 7 bases matching TRBD1. This CDR3 spans 14 amino acids. V dropped 3 bases and J dropped 4; count of bases not matched to a gene: 7. From germline, CDR1 is SGHRS and CDR2 YFSETQ. Written as DNA, the CDR3 is TGCGCCAGCAGCTCGGACCTGACAGGGTACGAGCAGTACTTC. This sequence encodes CASSSDLTGYEQYF.

This clonotype was found many times. V and J are TRBV30 and TRBJ2-7; 8 bases match TRBD1. The CDR3 is 13 amino acids. Germline values: CDR1 GTSNPN, CDR2 SVGIG (reference sequence). The trim removed 2 bases at V and 7 bases at J, leaving 7 bases unmatched. CDR3 region: CAWSYNRGSEQYF. CDR3 sequence (DNA): TGTGCCTGGAGTTACAACAGGGGGAGTGAGCAGTACTTC.

In this sample, this clonotype turned up a few times. CDR3 amino acids: CSARETGKNTEAFF. CDR3 nucleotides: TGCAGTGCTAGAGAGACAGGGAAGAACACTGAAGCTTTCTTT. This sequence joins TRBV20-1 and TRBJ1-1; 7 bases match TRBD1. V gave up 0 bases and J gave up 1 base; unmatched junction bases: 2. This CDR3 contains 14 residues. The germline V gene has CDR1 DFQATT and CDR2 SNEGSKA (reference sequence).

This clonotype was seen a single time. With a much larger clone just one base away, this may be a read error. The chain has TRBV5-1 and TRBJ2-3, with unresolved D. The germline V gene encodes CDR1 SGHRS and CDR2 YFSETQ. The CDR3 totals 18 residues. The ends were cut back, 6 bases at V and 1 base at J, with 24 bases in the middle. The CDR3 DNA sequence: TGCGCCAGCACCCTGGGCAAACGATGGCCCGAGCGCACAGATACGCAGTATTTT. Translation gives CASTLGKRWPERTDTQYF. Full variable domain (outside the CDR3, taken from reference TRBV5-1 and TRBJ2-3): KAGVTQTPRYLIKTRGQQVTLSCSPISGHRSVSWYQQTPGQGLQFLFEYFSETQRNKGNFPGRFSGRQFSNSRSEMNVSTLELGDSALYLCASTLGKRWPERTDTQYFGPGTRLTVL.

Ten or more counts support this clonotype. The rearrangement joins TRBV27 to TRBJ2-1, with D unclear. Germline V gives CDR1 MNHEY, CDR2 SMNVEV (reference sequence). CDR3 size: 13 residues. Trimming removed 2 bases at V and 7 bases at J, with 9 bases between. The CDR3 nucleotides are TGTGCCAGCAGTTTAAGGCGTGTGAATGAGCAGTTCTTC. This gives the protein CASSLRRVNEQFF.

About this clonotype itself: This may stem from a read error, because a much larger clone lies one nucleotide away. The chain recombines TRBV30 with TRBJ1-5; D call uncertain. The germline CDR1 and CDR2 sequences are GTSNPN and SVGIG (reference sequence). V was pared by 3 bases and J by 2 bases, with 14 bases between. The CDR3 loop spans 15 amino acids. CDR3 nucleotide sequence: TGTGCCTGGAGCCTGGGTAGCACCGGCAATCAGCCCCAGCATTTT. Its translation: CAWSLGSTGNQPQHF.

This clonotype appeared many times. The V and J genes are TRBV3-1 and TRBJ2-5; 8 bases map to TRBD2. This CDR3 is built from 17 residues. The junction had 19 bases not matched to a gene; V was cut back by 6 bases and J by 7 bases. Germline assignment: CDR1 LGHDT and CDR2 YNNKEL (reference sequence). In nucleotides, the CDR3 is TGTGCCAGCAGGGCAATACATTCCGGGAGGGGTCAGGGGACCCAGTACTTC. Its translation is CASRAIHSGRGQGTQYF.

This clonotype has a count of ten or more. This chain joins TRBV6-1 and TRBJ2-1, with TRBD1 matching over 8 bases. This CDR3 comprises 13 residues. Germline CDR1 MNHNS, CDR2 SASEGT. V lost 6 bases and J lost 6; bases outside the gene matches: 4. Written as DNA, the CDR3 is TGTGCCAGCAGAGCCAGGGGGCCCAATGAGCAGTTCTTC. Protein product: CASRARGPNEQFF.